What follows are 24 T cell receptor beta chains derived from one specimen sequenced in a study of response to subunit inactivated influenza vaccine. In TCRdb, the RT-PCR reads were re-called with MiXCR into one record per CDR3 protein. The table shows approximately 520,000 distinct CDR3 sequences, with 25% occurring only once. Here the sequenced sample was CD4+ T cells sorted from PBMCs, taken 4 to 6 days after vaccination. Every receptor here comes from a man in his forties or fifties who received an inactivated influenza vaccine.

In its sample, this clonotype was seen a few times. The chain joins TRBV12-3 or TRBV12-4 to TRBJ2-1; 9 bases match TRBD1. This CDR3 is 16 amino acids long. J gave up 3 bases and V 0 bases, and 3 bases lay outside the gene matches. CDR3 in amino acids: CASSLAQGAFYNEQFF. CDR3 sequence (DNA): TGTGCCAGCAGTTTAGCACAGGGGGCCTTCTACAATGAGCAGTTCTTC.

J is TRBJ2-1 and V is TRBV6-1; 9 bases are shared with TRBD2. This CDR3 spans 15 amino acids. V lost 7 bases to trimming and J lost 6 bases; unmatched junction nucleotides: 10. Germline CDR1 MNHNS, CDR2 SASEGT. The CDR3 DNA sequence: TGTGCCAGCACTATCGGGACTAGCCGCGTCAATGAGCAGTTCTTC. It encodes CASTIGTSRVNEQFF.

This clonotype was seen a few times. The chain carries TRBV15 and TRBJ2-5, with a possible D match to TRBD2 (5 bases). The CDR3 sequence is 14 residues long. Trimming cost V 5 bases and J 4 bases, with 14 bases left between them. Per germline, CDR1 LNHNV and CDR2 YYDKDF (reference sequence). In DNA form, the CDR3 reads TGTGCCACCAGCGAGGACTTATGGCGAGAGACCCAGTACTTC. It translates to CATSEDLWRETQYF.

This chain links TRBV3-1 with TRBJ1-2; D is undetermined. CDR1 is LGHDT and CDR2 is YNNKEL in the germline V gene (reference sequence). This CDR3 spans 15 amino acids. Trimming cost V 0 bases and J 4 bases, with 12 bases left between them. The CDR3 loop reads CASSQDLVQSYGYTF. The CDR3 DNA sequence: TGTGCCAGCAGCCAAGATCTGGTACAAAGCTATGGCTACACCTTC.

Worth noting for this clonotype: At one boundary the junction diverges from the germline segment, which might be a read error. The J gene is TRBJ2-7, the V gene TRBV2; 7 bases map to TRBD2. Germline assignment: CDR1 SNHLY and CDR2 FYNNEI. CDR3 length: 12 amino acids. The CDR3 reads CASRVGGSPLHF. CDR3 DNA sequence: TGTGCCAGCAGGGTGGGGGGGTCCCCTCTGCACTTC.

For the CDR3, the DNA is TGTGCCACCGGGCCCTGGGGCAGGGGAAGAGATACGCAGTATTTT. It translates to CATGPWGRGRDTQYF. The V and J genes are TRBV15 and TRBJ2-3; tentatively, D is TRBD1 (6 bases). The CDR3 length is 15 residues. The germline V gene has CDR1 LNHNV and CDR2 YYDKDF (reference sequence). The V gene lost 8 bases and the J gene lost 5 bases, with 20 bases spanning the gap.

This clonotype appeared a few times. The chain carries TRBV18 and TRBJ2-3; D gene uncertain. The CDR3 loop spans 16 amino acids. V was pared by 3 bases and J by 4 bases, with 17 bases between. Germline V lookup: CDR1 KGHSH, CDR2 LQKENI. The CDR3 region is CASSPSVQIAPDTQYF. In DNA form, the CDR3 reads TGTGCCAGCTCACCCAGTGTCCAAATCGCCCCAGATACGCAGTATTTT.

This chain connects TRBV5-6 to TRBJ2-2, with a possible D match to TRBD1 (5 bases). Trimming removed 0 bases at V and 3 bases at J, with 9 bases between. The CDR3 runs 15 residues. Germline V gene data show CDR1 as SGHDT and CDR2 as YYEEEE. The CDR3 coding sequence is TGTGCCAGCAGCTTGGCCTTGACAGACACCGGGGAGCTGTTTTTT. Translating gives CASSLALTDTGELFF.

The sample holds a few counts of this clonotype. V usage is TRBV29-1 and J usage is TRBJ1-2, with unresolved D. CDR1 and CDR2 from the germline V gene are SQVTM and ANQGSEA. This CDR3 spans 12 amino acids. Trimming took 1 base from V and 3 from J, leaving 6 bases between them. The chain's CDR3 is CSVEGSDYGYTF. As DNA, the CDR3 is TGCAGCGTTGAAGGATCAGACTATGGCTACACCTTC.

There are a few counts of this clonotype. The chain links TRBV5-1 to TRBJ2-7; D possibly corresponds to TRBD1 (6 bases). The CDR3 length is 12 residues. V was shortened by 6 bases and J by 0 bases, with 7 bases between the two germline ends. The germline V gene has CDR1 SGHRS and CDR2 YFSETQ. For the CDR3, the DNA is TGCGCCAGCAAGGACAGCTCCTACGAGCAGTACTTC. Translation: CASKDSSYEQYF.

For the CDR3, the DNA is TGTGCCAGCAGCCAAGATTATGCGGGAGGACAAGAGACCCAGTACTTC. As protein: CASSQDYAGGQETQYF. The J gene is TRBJ2-5, the V gene TRBV4-2; 8 bases line up with TRBD2. The V gene end was trimmed by 0 bases and the J gene end by 2 bases; junction bases not matched to a gene: 5. The CDR3 extends over 16 amino acids. Germline CDR1 is LGHNA and CDR2 is YNFKEQ.

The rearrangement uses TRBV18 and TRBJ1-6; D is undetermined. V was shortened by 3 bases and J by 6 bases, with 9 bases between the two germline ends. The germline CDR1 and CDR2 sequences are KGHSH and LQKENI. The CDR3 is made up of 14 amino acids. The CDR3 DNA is TGTGCCAGCTCACCGGTGGACGTTAATTCACCCCTCCACTTT. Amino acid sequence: CASSPVDVNSPLHF.

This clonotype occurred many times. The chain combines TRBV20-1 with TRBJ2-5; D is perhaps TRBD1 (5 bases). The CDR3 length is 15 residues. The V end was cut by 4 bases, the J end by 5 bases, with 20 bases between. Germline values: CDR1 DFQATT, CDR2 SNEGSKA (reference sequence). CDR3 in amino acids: CSAIRLLDSVETQYF. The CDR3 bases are TGCAGTGCTATCCGACTTCTCGACAGTGTGGAGACCCAGTACTTC.

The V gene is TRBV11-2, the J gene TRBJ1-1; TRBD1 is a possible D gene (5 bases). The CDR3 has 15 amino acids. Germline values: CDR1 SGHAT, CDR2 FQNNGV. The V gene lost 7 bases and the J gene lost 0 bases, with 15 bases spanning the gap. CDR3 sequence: CASNPPGTLNTEAFF. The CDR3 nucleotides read TGTGCCAGCAACCCCCCCGGGACGCTGAACACTGAAGCTTTCTTT.

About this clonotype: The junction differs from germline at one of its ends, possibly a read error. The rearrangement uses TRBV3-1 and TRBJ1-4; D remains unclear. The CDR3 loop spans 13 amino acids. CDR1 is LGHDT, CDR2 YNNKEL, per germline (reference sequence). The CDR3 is CASNRGPEEKLFF. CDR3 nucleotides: TGTGCTAGCAACCGAGGCCCAGAAGAAAAACTGTTTTTT.

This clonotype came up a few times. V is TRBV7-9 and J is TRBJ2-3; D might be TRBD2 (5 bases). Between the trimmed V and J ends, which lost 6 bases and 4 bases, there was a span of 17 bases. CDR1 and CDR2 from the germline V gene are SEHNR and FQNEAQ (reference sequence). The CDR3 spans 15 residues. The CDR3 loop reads CASSPRPGGPDTQYF. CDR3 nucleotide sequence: TGTGCCAGCAGTCCTCGGCCTGGAGGACCAGATACGCAGTATTTT.

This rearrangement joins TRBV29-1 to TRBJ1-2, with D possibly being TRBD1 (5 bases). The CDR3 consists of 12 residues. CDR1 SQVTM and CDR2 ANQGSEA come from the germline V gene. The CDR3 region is CMTGEGGYGYTF. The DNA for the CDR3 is TGCATGACGGGGGAGGGTGGCTATGGCTACACCTTC.

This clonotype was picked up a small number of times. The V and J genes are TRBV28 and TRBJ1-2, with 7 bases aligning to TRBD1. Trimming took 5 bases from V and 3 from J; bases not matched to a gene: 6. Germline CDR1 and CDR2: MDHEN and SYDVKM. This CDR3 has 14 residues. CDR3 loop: CASSAGQAYYGYTF. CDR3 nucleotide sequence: TGTGCCAGCAGTGCAGGACAGGCCTACTATGGCTACACCTTC.

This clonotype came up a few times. The CDR3 region has the DNA TGCAGTGCTAGAGGTGAAAGAACTAATGAAAAACTGTTTTTT. Amino acids: CSARGERTNEKLFF. This chain links TRBV20-1 with TRBJ1-4, with D unclear. Trimming removed 1 base at V and 1 base at J, with 7 bases between. The length of the CDR3 is 14 residues. The germline gives CDR1 DFQATT, CDR2 SNEGSKA (reference sequence).

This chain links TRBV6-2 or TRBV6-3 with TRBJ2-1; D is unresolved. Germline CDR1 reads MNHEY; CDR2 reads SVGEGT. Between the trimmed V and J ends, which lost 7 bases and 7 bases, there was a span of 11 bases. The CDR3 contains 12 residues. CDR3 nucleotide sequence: TGTGCCAGCACCCACGTCCGGAATGAGCAGTTCTTC. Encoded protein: CASTHVRNEQFF.

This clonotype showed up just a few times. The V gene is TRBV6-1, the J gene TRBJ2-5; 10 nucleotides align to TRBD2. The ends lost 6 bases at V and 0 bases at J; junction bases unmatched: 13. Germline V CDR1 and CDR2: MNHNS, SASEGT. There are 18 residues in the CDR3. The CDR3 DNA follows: TGTGCCAGCAGGCCATACCGTAGCGGGGGGATGTACCAAGAGACCCAGTACTTC. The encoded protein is CASRPYRSGGMYQETQYF.

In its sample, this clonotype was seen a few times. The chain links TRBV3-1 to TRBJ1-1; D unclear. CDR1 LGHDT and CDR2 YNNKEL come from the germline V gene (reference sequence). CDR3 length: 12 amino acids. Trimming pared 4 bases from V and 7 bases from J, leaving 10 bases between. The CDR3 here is CASSPQRSEAFF. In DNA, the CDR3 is TGTGCCAGCAGCCCTCAAAGGAGTGAAGCTTTCTTT. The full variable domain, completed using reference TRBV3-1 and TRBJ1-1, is DTAVSQTPKYLVTQMGNDKSIKCEQNLGHDTMYWYKQDSKKFLKIMFSYNNKELIINETVPNRFSPKSPDKAHLNLHINSLELGDSAVYFCASSPQRSEAFFGQGTRLTVV.

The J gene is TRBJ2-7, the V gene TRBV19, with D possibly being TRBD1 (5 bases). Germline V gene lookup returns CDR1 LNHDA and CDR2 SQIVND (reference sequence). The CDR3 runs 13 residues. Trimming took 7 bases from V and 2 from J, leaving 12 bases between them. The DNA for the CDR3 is TGTGCCAGTATTGACAGATCCACCTACGAGCAGTACTTC. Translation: CASIDRSTYEQYF.

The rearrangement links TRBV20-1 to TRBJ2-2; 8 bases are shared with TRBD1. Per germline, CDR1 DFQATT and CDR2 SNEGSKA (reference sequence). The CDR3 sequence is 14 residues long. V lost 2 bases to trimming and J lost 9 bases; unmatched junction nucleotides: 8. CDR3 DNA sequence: TGCAGTGCTAGATTGGACAGGGCGCCCCGGGAGCTGTTTTTT. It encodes CSARLDRAPRELFF.